This T cell receptor (beta chain) is from a study of T cell changes during pregnancy in multiple sclerosis. The V and J ends lost 5 bases and 3 bases, in that order; junction bases with no gene match: 2. Germline V gives CDR1 SEHNR, CDR2 FQNEAQ (reference sequence). The CDR3 totals 13 residues. The method was immunoSEQ multiplex PCR; TCRdb's version includes in-frame clones alone and lacks a portion of them. The table lists some 97,000 clones, around nine tenths of them singletons. The chain is built from TRBV7-9 and TRBJ2-3; 7 positions match TRBD1. This TCR came from a female donor with multiple sclerosis, enrolled in a pregnancy study. Sequenced here: peripheral blood, sampled in the second trimester of pregnancy. This chain's CDR3 is CASSRDSTDTQYF. The CDR3 DNA sequence: TGTGCCAGCAGCAGGGACAGTACAGATACGCAGTATTTT.